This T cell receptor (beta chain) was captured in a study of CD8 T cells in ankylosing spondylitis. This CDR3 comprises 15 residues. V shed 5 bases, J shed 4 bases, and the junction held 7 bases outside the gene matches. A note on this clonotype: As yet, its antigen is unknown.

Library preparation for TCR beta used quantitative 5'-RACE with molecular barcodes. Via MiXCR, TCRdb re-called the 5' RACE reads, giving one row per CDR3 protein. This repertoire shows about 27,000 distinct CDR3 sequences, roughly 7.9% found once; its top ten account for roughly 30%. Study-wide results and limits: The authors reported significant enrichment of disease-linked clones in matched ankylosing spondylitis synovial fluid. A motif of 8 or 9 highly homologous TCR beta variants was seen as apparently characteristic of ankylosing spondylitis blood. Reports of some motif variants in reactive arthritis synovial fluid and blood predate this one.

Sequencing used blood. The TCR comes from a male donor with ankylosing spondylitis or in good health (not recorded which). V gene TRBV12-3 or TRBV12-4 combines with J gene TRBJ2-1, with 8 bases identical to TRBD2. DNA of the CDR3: TGTGCCAGCAGTCCCCAATTAGCGGGGTACAATGAGCAGTTCTTC. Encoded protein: CASSPQLAGYNEQFF.